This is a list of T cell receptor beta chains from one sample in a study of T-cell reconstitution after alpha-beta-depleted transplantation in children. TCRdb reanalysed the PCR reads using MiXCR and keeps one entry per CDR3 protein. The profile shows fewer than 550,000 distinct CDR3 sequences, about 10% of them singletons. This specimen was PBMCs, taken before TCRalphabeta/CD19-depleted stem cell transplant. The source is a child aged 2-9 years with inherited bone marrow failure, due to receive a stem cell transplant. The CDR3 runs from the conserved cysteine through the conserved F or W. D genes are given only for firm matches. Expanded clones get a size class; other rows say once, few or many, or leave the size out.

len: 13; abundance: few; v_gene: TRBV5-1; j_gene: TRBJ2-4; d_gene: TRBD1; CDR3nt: TGCGCCAGCGGACCGACAGGGATAAACATTCAGTACTTC; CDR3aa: CASGPTGINIQYF
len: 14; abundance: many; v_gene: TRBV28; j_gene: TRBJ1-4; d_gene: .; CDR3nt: TGTGCCAGCCGTCTCGCGGCCCTTAATGAAAAACTGTTTTTT; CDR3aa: CASRLAALNEKLFF
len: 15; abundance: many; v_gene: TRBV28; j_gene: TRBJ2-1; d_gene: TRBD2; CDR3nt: TGTGCCAGCAGTTTAATCCTAGCGGGAGTCAGTGAGCAGTTCTTC; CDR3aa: CASSLILAGVSEQFF
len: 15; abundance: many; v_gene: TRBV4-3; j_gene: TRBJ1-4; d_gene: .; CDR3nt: TGCGCCAGCAGCCGCGGGACAAACGTTCAGGAAAAACTGTTTTTT; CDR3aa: CASSRGTNVQEKLFF
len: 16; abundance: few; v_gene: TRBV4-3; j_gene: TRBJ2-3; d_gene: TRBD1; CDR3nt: TGCGCCAGCAGCCAAGGCCGGACAGGTTGGACAGATACGCAGTATTTT; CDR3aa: CASSQGRTGWTDTQYF
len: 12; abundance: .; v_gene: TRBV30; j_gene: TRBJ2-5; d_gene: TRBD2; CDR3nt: TGTGCCTGGAGTGCGGCGGGAGGGACCCAGTACTTC; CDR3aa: CAWSAAGGTQYF
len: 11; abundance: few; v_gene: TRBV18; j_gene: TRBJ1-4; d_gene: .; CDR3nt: TGTGCCAGCTCACCAGGGGAAAAACTGTTTTTT; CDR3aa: CASSPGEKLFF
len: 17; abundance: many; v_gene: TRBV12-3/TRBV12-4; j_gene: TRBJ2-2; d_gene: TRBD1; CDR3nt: TGTGCCAGCAGTCGCAACCCGACAGGGGTGGTCACCGGGGAGCTGTTTTTT; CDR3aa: CASSRNPTGVVTGELFF
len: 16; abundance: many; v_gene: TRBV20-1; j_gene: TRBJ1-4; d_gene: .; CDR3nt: TGCAGTGCTAGAGATCCGGGGCATTACAGGCTCGAAAAACTGTTTTTT; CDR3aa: CSARDPGHYRLEKLFF
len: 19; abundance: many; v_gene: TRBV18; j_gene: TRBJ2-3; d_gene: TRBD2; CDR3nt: TGTGCCAGCTCAATCCGGGACAGGCAACTAGCGGGAGGGCCAGATACGCAGTATTTT; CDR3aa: CASSIRDRQLAGGPDTQYF
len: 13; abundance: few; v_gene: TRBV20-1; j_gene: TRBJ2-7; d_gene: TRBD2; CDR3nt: TGCAGTGGACGGGGGGATGGCTCCTACGAGCAGTACTTC; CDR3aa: CSGRGDGSYEQYF
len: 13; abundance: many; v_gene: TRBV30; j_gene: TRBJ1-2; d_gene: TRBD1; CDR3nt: TGTGCCTGCAGCGGACAGGGGGAAAATGGCTACACCTTC; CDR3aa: CACSGQGENGYTF
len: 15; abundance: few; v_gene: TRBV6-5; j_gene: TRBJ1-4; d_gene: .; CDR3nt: TGTGCCAGCAGTTACTCTCGTCCGGGTAATGAAAAACTGTTTTTT; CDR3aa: CASSYSRPGNEKLFF
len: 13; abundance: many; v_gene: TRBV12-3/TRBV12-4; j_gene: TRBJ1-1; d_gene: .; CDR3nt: TGTGCCAGCAGTTTTGGAGGGCCCACTGAAGCTTTCTTT; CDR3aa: CASSFGGPTEAFF
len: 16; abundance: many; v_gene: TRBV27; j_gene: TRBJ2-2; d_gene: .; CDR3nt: TGTGCCAGCAGTTATAATAAAAGAGGGAACACCGGGGAGCTGTTTTTT; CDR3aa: CASSYNKRGNTGELFF
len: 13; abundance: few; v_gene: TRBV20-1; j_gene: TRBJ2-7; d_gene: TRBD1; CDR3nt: TGCAGTGCGCTGGGACAGCTTTCCTACGAGCAGTACTTC; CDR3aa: CSALGQLSYEQYF
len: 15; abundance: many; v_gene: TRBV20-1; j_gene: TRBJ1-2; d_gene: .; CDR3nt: TGCAGTGCTAATCCCCTTAAAACAGGGTACTATGGCTACACCTTC; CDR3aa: CSANPLKTGYYGYTF
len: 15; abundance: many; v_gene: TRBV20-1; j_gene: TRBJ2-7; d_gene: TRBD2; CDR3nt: TGCAGTGTACAGCTTAGCGGGAGGTCTACCTACGAGCAGTACTTC; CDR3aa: CSVQLSGRSTYEQYF
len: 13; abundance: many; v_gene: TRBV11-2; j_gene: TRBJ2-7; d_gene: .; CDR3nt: TGTGCCAGCAGCCCCGGACCCTACTACGAGCAGTACTTC; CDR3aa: CASSPGPYYEQYF
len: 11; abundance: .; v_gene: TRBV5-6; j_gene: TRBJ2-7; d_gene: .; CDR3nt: TGTGCCAGCGACGAATTGTACGAGCAGTACTTC; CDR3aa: CASDELYEQYF
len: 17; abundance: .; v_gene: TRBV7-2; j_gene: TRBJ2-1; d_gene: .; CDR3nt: TGTGCCAGCAGCTTACCCCTGAGGCGTAGCTCCTACAATGAGCAGTTCTTC; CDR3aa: CASSLPLRRSSYNEQFF
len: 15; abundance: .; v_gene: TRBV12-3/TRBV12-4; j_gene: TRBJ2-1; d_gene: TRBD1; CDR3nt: TGTGCCAGCAGTTCCCAGGGGGCTACCTACAATGAGCAGTTCTTC; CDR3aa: CASSSQGATYNEQFF
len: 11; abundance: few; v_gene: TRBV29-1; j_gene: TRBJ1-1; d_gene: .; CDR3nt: TGCAGCGGGGGGGGGAACACTGAAGCTTTCTTT; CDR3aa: CSGGGNTEAFF
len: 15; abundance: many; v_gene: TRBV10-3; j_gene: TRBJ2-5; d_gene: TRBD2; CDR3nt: TGTGCCATCAGGGAGACTAGCGGGAGTGAGAAGACCCAGTACTTC; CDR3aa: CAIRETSGSEKTQYF
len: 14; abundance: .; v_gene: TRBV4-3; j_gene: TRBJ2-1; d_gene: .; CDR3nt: TGCGCCAGCAGCCAAGAGGAGAGGCTTAAGGAGCAGTTCTTC; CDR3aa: CASSQEERLKEQFF
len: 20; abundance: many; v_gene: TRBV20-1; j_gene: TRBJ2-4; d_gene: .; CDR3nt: TGCAGTGCTAGGGCCCCTCGGGACTTGAGTCGCCCGGAGCCAAAAAACATTCAGTACTTC; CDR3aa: CSARAPRDLSRPEPKNIQYF
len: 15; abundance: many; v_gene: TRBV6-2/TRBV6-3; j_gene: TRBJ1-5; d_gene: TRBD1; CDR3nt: TGTGCCAGCAGTCCCGGGACAGGGAGGCATCAGCCCCAGCATTTT; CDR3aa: CASSPGTGRHQPQHF
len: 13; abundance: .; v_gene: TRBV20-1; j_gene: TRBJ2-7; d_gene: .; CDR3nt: TGCAGTGCTAGCATGGGTTGTAGGAGGGAGCAGTACTTC; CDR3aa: CSASMGCRREQYF
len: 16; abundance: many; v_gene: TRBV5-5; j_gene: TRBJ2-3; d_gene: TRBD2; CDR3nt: TGTGCCAGCAGCTTTGATGGGAGCGGGACCACAGATACGCAGTATTTT; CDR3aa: CASSFDGSGTTDTQYF
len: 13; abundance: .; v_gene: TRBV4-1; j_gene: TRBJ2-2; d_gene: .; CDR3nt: TGCGCCAGCAGCCACAGGGTGATCGGGGAGCTGTTTTTT; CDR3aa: CASSHRVIGELFF
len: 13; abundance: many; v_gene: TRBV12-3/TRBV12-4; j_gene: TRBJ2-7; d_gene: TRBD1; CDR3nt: TGTGCCAGCAGTCCGGAACAGGGGCACGAGCAGTACTTC; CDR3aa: CASSPEQGHEQYF
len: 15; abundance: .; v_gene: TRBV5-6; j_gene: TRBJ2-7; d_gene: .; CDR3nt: TGTGCCAGCAGCCCGCTTCCAGGGAGCTCCTACGAGCAGTACTTC; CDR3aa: CASSPLPGSSYEQYF
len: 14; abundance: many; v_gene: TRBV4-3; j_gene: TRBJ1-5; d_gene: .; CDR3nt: TGCGCCAGCAGCCAAGGCTTGGGCGCTCAGCCCCAGCATTTT; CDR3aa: CASSQGLGAQPQHF
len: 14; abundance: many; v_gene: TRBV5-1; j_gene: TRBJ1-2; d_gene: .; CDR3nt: TGCGCCAGCAGCTACAGGGAGGTGAACTATGGCTACACCTTC; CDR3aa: CASSYREVNYGYTF